These T cell receptor beta chains were read from a single sample in a study of CD8+CD57+ T cells in acquired aplastic anemia. TCRdb called the reads again in MiXCR, with one record for every CDR3 protein. The profile shows about 190,000 distinct CDR3 sequences, about half of them singletons. The sequencing input was sorted CD4+, CD8+, or CD8+CD57+ T cells (not recorded which) from PBMCs. Receptors originate from a human donor in good health, serving as a control. CDR3s include the opening cysteine and the closing phenylalanine or tryptophan. A D gene is named only where the DNA matches it firmly.

>TRBV12-3/TRBV12-4|NA|TRBJ1-3
CASTPRAGNTIYF
>TRBV2|NA|TRBJ1-2
CASSADSSNYGYTF
>TRBV7-9|NA|TRBJ1-4
CASNYRAVNEKLFF
>TRBV6-4|NA|TRBJ1-2
CASSDSNRVGYTF
>TRBV28|NA|TRBJ2-7
CASSLPGASYEQYF
>TRBV5-4|TRBD2|TRBJ2-7
CARGLAGRSGGGDEQYF
>TRBV5-1|TRBD2|TRBJ2-1
CASRTSGTTYNEQFF
>TRBV12-3/TRBV12-4|TRBD1|TRBJ1-2
CASSLTRQGAVEGYTF
>TRBV19|TRBD1|TRBJ1-1
CASSIGQGAPEAFF
>TRBV14|NA|TRBJ1-1
CASSQNWGGRTEAFF
>TRBV5-1|TRBD2|TRBJ2-4
CASSLDPSGALAKNIQCF
>TRBV20-1|TRBD1|TRBJ2-6
CSASRDRGLTGANVLTF
>TRBV9|NA|TRBJ1-2
CASSLSTLGGYTF
>TRBV24-1|TRBD2|TRBJ2-3
CATSLGLAGLTDTQYF
>TRBV7-2|TRBD1|TRBJ1-2
CASSLRTGDRYGYTF
>TRBV25-1|NA|TRBJ2-7
CASSTGPMTYEQYF
>TRBV4-1|NA|TRBJ1-4
CASSRIGGGEKLFF
>TRBV19|NA|TRBJ2-7
CASSVVKGSYGEQYF
>TRBV2|NA|TRBJ1-6
CASSQGTYNSPLHF
>TRBV11-2|TRBD1|TRBJ1-1
CASSRVRTGGLNEAFF
>TRBV30|NA|TRBJ1-5
CAWSVRQNQPQHF
>TRBV9|NA|TRBJ2-3
CASSLSLLLTTRTDTQYF
>TRBV4-1|TRBD1|TRBJ2-7
CASSQPGQAPREQYF
>TRBV19|NA|TRBJ2-4
CASSIDGGTANNQYF
>TRBV29-1|NA|TRBJ1-3
CSVATASSGNTIYF
>TRBV9|TRBD1|TRBJ2-5
CASSGTGGGETQYF
>TRBV5-1|TRBD1|TRBJ2-7
CASSLATGRYEQYF
>TRBV20-1|TRBD2|TRBJ2-3
CSATSPRAGSLPDTQYF
>TRBV5-8|NA|TRBJ1-5
CASSFGGGYSNQPQHF
>TRBV7-6|TRBD1|TRBJ1-2
CASSLGATGQGEHGYTF
>TRBV7-6|TRBD1|TRBJ1-1
CASSLGTAEAFF
>TRBV7-8|NA|TRBJ2-3
CASSLGYGSTDTQYF
>TRBV12-3/TRBV12-4|TRBD1|TRBJ2-7
CASSSTGTGYEQYF
>TRBV10-2|NA|TRBJ1-2
CASSRDGPNYGYTF
>TRBV24-1|TRBD1|TRBJ2-5
CATSDAGGWGQGGVETQYF
>TRBV7-2|NA|TRBJ1-2
CASTSGVQSGYTF
>TRBV20-1|NA|TRBJ1-5
CSASGGGVQPQHF
>TRBV10-3|NA|NA
CAITQGETSYEQYF
>TRBV6-1|NA|TRBJ1-3
CASSDPTANSGNTIYF
>TRBV29-1|TRBD2|TRBJ2-3
CSVDRSGGITDTQYF
>TRBV7-3|NA|TRBJ2-5
CASSPGEWETQYF
>TRBV20-1|NA|TRBJ1-2
CSARDRGRLNF
>TRBV4-3|TRBD1|TRBJ1-4
CASSQISGQGGEKLFF
>TRBV20-1|TRBD2|TRBJ2-7
CSASGLDAYEQYF
>TRBV7-9|NA|TRBJ2-2
CASSSWTAANTGELFF
>TRBV10-2|TRBD1|TRBJ1-5
CASSEYQGAGRQPQHF
>TRBV25-1|NA|TRBJ1-6
CASREVHNSPLHF
>TRBV5-1|TRBD1|TRBJ2-7
CASSLEGQVIYEQYF